This T cell receptor beta chain was recorded in a study of preoperative IRX-2 immunotherapy in early breast cancer. TCRdb keeps only in-frame clones here, not all; method: immunoSEQ multiplex PCR. The sample shows approximately 100,000 clones, around 86% of them seen only once. The CDR3 runs 12 residues. Specified treatment: preoperative locoregional IRX-2 cytokine immunotherapy. Samples came from a phase Ib trial of preoperative locoregional IRX-2 cytokine immunotherapy. The specimen comprised tumor tissue, sampled after IRX-2 immunotherapy. The receptor's source is a human donor with breast cancer. V and J are TRBV1 and TRBJ1-6. TRBV1 is tagged as a pseudogene. The CDR3 nucleotides read TGCGCCAGCAGCCGAGGGGATTCACCCCTCCACTTT. Its translation: CASSRGDSPLHF.